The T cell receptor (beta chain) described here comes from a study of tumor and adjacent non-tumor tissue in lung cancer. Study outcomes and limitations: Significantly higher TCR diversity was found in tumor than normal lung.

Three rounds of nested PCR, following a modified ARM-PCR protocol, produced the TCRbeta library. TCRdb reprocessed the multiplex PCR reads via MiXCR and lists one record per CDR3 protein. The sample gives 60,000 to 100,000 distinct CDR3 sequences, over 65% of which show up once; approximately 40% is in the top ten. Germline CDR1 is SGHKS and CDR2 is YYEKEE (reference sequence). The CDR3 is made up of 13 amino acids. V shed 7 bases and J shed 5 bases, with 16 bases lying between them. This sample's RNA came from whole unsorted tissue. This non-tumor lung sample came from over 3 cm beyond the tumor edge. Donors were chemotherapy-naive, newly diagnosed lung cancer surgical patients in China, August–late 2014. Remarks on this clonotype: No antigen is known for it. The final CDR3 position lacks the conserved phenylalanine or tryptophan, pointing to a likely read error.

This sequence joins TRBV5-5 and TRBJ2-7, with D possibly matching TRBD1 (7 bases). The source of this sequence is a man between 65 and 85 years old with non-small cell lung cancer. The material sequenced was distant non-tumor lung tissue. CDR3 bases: TGTGCCAGCCAAAGCGCAGGGGGGAACGAGCAGTACTTA. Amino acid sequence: CASQSAGGNEQYL.